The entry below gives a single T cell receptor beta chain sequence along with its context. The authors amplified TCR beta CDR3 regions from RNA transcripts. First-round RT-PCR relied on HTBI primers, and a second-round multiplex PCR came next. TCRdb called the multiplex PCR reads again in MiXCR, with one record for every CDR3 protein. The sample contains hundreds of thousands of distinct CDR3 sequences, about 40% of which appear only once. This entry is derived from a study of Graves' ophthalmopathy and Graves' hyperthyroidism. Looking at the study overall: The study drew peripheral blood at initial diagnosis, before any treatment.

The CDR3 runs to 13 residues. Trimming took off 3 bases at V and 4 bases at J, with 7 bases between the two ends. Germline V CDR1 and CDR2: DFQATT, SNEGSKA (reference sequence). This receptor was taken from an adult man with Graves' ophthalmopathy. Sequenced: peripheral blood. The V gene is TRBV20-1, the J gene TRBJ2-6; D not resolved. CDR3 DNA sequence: TGCAGTGCTAGTACTACGGGGGCCAACGTCCTGACTTTC. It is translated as CSASTTGANVLTF.